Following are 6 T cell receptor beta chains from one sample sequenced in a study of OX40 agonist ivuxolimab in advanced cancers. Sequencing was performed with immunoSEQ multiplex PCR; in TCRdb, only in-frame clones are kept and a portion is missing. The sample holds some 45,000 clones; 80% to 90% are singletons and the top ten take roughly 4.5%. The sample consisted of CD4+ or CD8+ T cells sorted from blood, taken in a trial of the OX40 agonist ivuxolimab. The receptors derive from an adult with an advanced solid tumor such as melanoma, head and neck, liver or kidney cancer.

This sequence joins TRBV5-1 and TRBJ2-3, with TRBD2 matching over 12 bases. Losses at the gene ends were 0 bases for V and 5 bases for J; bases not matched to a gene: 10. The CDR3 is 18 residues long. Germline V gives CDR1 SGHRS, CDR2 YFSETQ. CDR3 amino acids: CASSLAGTSGPGGDTQYF. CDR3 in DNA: TGCGCCAGCAGCTTGGCTGGGACTAGCGGGCCCGGTGGAGATACGCAGTATTTT. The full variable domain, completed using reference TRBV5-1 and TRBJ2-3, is KAGVTQTPRYLIKTRGQQVTLSCSPISGHRSVSWYQQTPGQGLQFLFEYFSETQRNKGNFPGRFSGRQFSNSRSEMNVSTLELGDSALYLCASSLAGTSGPGGDTQYFGPGTRLTVL.

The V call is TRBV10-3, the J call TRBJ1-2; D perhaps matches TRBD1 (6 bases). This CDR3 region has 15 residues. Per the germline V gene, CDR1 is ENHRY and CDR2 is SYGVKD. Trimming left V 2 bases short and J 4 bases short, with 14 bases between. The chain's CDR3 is CAISETGTFPYGYTF. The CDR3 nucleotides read TGTGCCATCAGTGAGACAGGGACATTTCCCTATGGCTACACCTTC.

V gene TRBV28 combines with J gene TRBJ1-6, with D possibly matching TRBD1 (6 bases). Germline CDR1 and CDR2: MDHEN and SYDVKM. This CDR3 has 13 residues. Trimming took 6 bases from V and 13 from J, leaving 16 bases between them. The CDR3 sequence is CASSRNRASPLHF. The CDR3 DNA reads TGTGCCAGCAGCCGAAACAGGGCTTCCCCCCTCCACTTT. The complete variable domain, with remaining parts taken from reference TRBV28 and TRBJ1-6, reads DVKVTQSSRYLVKRTGEKVFLECVQDMDHENMFWYRQDPGLGLRLIYFSYDVKMKEKGDIPEGYSVSREKKERFSLILESASTNQTSMYLCASSRNRASPLHFGNGTRLTVT.

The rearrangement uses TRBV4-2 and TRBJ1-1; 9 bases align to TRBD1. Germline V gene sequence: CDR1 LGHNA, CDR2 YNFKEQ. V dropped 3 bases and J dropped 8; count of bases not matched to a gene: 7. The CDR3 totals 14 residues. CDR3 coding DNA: TGTGCCAGCAGCCACCCGGGACAGGGAACCGAAGCTTTCTTT. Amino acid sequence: CASSHPGQGTEAFF.

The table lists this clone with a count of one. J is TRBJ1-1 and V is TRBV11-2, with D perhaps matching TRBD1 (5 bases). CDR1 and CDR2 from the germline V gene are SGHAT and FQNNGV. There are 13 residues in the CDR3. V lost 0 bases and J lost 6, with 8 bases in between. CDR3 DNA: TGTGCCAGCAGCTTAGACCGAGGGGCTGAAGCTTTCTTT. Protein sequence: CASSLDRGAEAFF.

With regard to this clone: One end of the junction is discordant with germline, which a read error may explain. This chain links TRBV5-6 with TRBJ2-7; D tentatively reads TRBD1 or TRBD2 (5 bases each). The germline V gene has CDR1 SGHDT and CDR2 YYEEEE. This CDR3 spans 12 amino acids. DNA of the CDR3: TGTGCCAGCAGCACGGGACCCATAAAGACGGACTTC. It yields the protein CASSTGPIKTDF.